The next 22 T cell receptor beta chains were all read from a single sample in a study of patients and donors after allogeneic stem cell transplantation (dated by TCRdb to 2020 to 2021). Library creation used RT-PCR. The sequencing machine was a NextSeq 550. The raw public reads went through TCRdb reprocessing: fastp at Q25, MiXCR clone calling, in-frame beta chains kept. A single entry per CDR3 protein holds the most common genes and DNA from its merged rows. Here the sample has about a million distinct CDR3 sequences; more than 15% occur a single time. Around 6% of the sample goes to the ten largest clones. Sequencing input: blood, either unsorted or a sorted T cell fraction (not recorded which). The origin of the receptors is a human donor who was either an allogeneic HSCT recipient or a stem cell or donor lymphocyte infusion donor (not recorded which). It is not recorded whose cells these are; they may come from a transplant donor.

The V call is TRBV6-2 or TRBV6-3, the J call TRBJ2-7; D gene uncertain. The CDR3 is 12 residues long. Germline CDR1 is MNHEY and CDR2 is SVGEGT. V shed 1 base and J shed 7 bases, with 8 bases lying between them. CDR3 in DNA: TGTGCCAGCAGTTACTGGGCCGGGGAGCAGTACTTC. Translating gives CASSYWAGEQYF.

V usage is TRBV2 and J usage is TRBJ1-1; no reliable D call. Trimming pared 2 bases from V and 6 bases from J, leaving 13 bases between. Germline assignment: CDR1 SNHLY and CDR2 FYNNEI. The CDR3 sequence is 14 residues long. CDR3 DNA: TGTGCCAGCAGTGAACCCAGGCCGTCCGCTGAAGCTTTCTTT. This sequence encodes CASSEPRPSAEAFF. Using reference TRBV2 and TRBJ1-1 for the parts outside the CDR3, the full variable domain is EPEVTQTPSHQVTQMGQEVILRCVPISNHLYFYWYRQILGQKVEFLVSFYNNEISEKSEIFDDQFSVERPDGSNFTLKIRSTKLEDSAMYFCASSEPRPSAEAFFGQGTRLTVV.

The J gene is TRBJ1-1, the V gene TRBV20-1; D is uncertain. The CDR3 totals 12 residues. CDR1 DFQATT and CDR2 SNEGSKA come from the germline V gene (reference sequence). The V gene lost 1 base and the J gene lost 1 base, with 4 bases spanning the gap. DNA for the CDR3: TGCAGTGCTAGAGCCCCGAACACTGAAGCTTTCTTT. Protein product: CSARAPNTEAFF.

This clonotype was detected only once. The chain links TRBV7-9 to TRBJ2-1; D remains unclear. Germline CDR1 is SEHNR and CDR2 is FQNEAQ (reference sequence). The ends were cut back, 5 bases at V and 5 bases at J, with 7 bases in the middle. The CDR3 has 12 amino acids. The CDR3 here is CASSRTNNEQFF. The CDR3 DNA follows: TGTGCCAGCAGCCGGACCAACAATGAGCAGTTCTTC.

The genes are TRBV20-1 and TRBJ2-1; 7 positions agree with TRBD1. Germline V gene lookup returns CDR1 DFQATT and CDR2 SNEGSKA (reference sequence). V shed 8 bases, J shed 9 bases, and the junction held 13 bases outside the gene matches. The CDR3 contains 13 residues. CDR3 protein: CSTKKGGLGEQFF. The CDR3 DNA reads as TGCAGTACTAAAAAAGGGGGCTTGGGTGAGCAGTTCTTC.

DNA of the CDR3: TGTGCCAGCGGAAGACTGGCCGAATTGAATGAGCAGTTCTTC. Protein product: CASGRLAELNEQFF. The chain couples TRBV12-3 or TRBV12-4 to TRBJ2-1; D remains unclear. Trimming removed 8 bases from V and 7 bases from J, with 18 bases in between. There are 14 residues in the CDR3.

The V gene is TRBV5-1, the J gene TRBJ2-5; TRBD1 is a possible D gene (5 bases). Deletions cut 0 bases from V and 2 bases from J, with 8 bases between. This CDR3 is 14 amino acids long. CDR1 SGHRS and CDR2 YFSETQ come from the germline V gene. CDR3 region: CASSLVGRQETQYF. The DNA for the CDR3 is TGCGCCAGCAGCTTGGTGGGGCGGCAAGAGACCCAGTACTTC.

This rearrangement joins TRBV2 to TRBJ1-6; D gene uncertain. This CDR3 has 12 amino acids. V was cut by 7 bases and J by 13 bases, with 14 bases left in between. Per germline, CDR1 SNHLY and CDR2 FYNNEI. This chain's CDR3 is CASTMEGAPLHF. The CDR3 DNA reads TGTGCCAGCACTATGGAGGGCGCGCCCCTCCACTTT.

The gene calls are TRBV7-9 and TRBJ1-1; tentative D call: TRBD1 (5 bases). Germline assignment: CDR1 SEHNR and CDR2 FQNEAQ (reference sequence). Trimming left V 1 base short and J 1 base short, with 10 bases between. CDR3 length: 15 amino acids. As DNA, the CDR3 is TGTGCCAGCAGCTTAGACAGGAGTAAGAACACTGAAGCTTTCTTT. Its translation is CASSLDRSKNTEAFF.

The chain couples TRBV18 to TRBJ2-5, with unresolved D. CDR1 and CDR2 (germline): KGHSH, LQKENI. The CDR3 has 16 residues. Trimming took 4 bases from V and 2 from J, leaving 17 bases between them. The chain's CDR3 is CASSQQRPGPQETQYF. CDR3 bases: TGTGCCAGCTCACAACAGAGACCGGGCCCACAAGAGACCCAGTACTTC.

V gene TRBV20-1 combines with J gene TRBJ2-5, with a weak D call TRBD2 (6 bases). The V gene lost 0 bases and the J gene lost 4 bases, with 9 bases spanning the gap. The germline gives CDR1 DFQATT, CDR2 SNEGSKA (reference sequence). There are 13 residues in the CDR3. The CDR3 DNA reads as TGCAGTGCTAGAGACAGCGGGCTAGAGACCCAGTACTTC. Protein product: CSARDSGLETQYF.

The chain has TRBV2 and TRBJ2-5; D is ambiguous. Germline assignment: CDR1 SNHLY and CDR2 FYNNEI. The CDR3 covers 15 residues. V was pared by 3 bases and J by 5 bases, with 16 bases between. Here the CDR3 reads CASSDNGLKRETQYF. CDR3 DNA sequence: TGTGCCAGCAGTGATAACGGATTGAAACGGGAGACCCAGTACTTC.

This clonotype has only a few counts. The rearrangement links TRBV4-1 to TRBJ2-3; TRBD2 matches 7 bases. The CDR3 totals 16 residues. V gave up 4 bases and J gave up 2 bases; unmatched junction bases: 9. Germline V gene sequence: CDR1 MGHRA, CDR2 YSYEKL. CDR3 bases: TGCGCCAGCAGCCCCCATCTCGCGGGAGTCACAGATACGCAGTATTTT. It codes for CASSPHLAGVTDTQYF.

This clonotype appeared a few times. J is TRBJ1-2 and V is TRBV24-1; TRBD1 is a possible D gene (5 bases). The CDR3 has 15 residues. In germline, CDR1 is KGHDR, CDR2 SFDVKD. Trimming took off 4 bases at V and 8 bases at J, with 19 bases between the two ends. CDR3 in amino acids: CATSDKTDTLEGYTF. The CDR3, as DNA: TGTGCCACCAGTGACAAGACAGACACTTTGGAAGGCTACACCTTC.

This clonotype was detected a few times. The chain combines TRBV4-1 with TRBJ2-1, with D perhaps matching TRBD1 or TRBD2 (5 bases each). Trimming left V 0 bases short and J 4 bases short, with 13 bases between. CDR1 is MGHRA, CDR2 YSYEKL, per germline. The CDR3 loop spans 16 amino acids. The CDR3 sequence is CASSQEGPGAYNEQFF. CDR3 bases: TGCGCCAGCAGCCAAGAGGGCCCCGGGGCATACAATGAGCAGTTCTTC.

The chain joins TRBV11-2 to TRBJ2-1; 9 bases match TRBD2. J gave up 3 bases and V 7 bases, and 10 bases lay outside the gene matches. The CDR3 totals 16 residues. Germline CDR1 and CDR2: SGHAT and FQNNGV. CDR3 amino acids: CASISLRGGRYNEQFF. CDR3 bases: TGTGCCAGCATCTCATTGCGGGGGGGGCGCTACAATGAGCAGTTCTTC.

The chain combines TRBV3-1 with TRBJ2-3, with TRBD2 as a possible D gene (5 bases). Trimming took off 4 bases at V and 7 bases at J, with 9 bases between the two ends. Germline CDR1 reads LGHDT; CDR2 reads YNNKEL (reference sequence). The length of the CDR3 is 12 residues. The chain's CDR3 is CASSPGRYTQYF. CDR3 bases: TGTGCCAGCAGCCCTGGGAGATATACGCAGTATTTT.

The CDR3 sequence: CASSLAPRQPQHF. The DNA for the CDR3 is TGTGCCAGCAGTTTAGCTCCCAGGCAGCCCCAGCATTTT. This rearrangement joins TRBV12-3 or TRBV12-4 to TRBJ1-5; D uncertain. The CDR3 sequence is 13 residues long. V was cut by 0 bases and J by 7 bases, with 7 bases left in between.

The rearrangement links TRBV6-2 or TRBV6-3 to TRBJ1-5, with TRBD1 matching 7 bases. With 6 bases clipped from V and 5 bases from J, the junction kept 7 bases outside the gene matches. The germline gives CDR1 MNHEY, CDR2 SVGEGT. CDR3 length: 14 amino acids. CDR3 residues: CASSRNRGDQPQHF. The CDR3 DNA reads TGTGCCAGCAGCCGTAACAGGGGTGATCAGCCCCAGCATTTT.

The chain combines TRBV2 with TRBJ2-5; no clear D. V shed 9 bases and J shed 0 bases, with 11 bases lying between them. This CDR3 comprises 13 residues. CDR1 SNHLY and CDR2 FYNNEI come from the germline V gene. CDR3 bases: TGTGCCAGGGACGAAGAGTACCAAGAGACCCAGTACTTC. This sequence encodes CARDEEYQETQYF.

This chain connects TRBV7-2 to TRBJ1-5; D gene uncertain. The CDR3 is 14 residues long. CDR1 SGHTA and CDR2 FQGNSA come from the germline V gene. With 1 base removed from V and 7 bases from J, the gap between germline ends came to 11 bases. CDR3 nucleotides: TGTGCCAGCAGCTTAGTCACGGTCCCGCAGCCCCAGCATTTT. The encoded protein is CASSLVTVPQPQHF.

The rearrangement joins TRBV5-1 to TRBJ1-1; no definite D call. V was trimmed by 4 bases and J by 0 bases, leaving 16 bases between them. Germline V gives CDR1 SGHRS, CDR2 YFSETQ. The CDR3 consists of 16 residues. The CDR3 region has the DNA TGCGCCAGCAGCCCTGACCGCAGGAGGATGAACACTGAAGCTTTCTTT. Protein product: CASSPDRRRMNTEAFF.